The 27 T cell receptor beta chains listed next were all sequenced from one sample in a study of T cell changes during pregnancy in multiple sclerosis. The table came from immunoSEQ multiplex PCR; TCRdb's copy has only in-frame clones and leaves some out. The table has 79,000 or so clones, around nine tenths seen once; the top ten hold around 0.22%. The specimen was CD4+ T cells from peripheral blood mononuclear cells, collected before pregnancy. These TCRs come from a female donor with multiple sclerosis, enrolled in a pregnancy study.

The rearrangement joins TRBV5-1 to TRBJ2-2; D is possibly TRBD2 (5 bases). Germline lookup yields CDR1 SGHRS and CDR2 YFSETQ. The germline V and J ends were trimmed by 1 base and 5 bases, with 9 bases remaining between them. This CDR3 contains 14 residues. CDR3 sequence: CASSLSRGTGELFF. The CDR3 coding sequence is TGCGCCAGCAGCTTGTCCCGGGGAACCGGGGAGCTGTTTTTT.

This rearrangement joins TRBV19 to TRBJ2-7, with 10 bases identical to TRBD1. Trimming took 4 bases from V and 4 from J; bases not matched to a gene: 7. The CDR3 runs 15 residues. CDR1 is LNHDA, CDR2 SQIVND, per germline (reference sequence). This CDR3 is CASSTSAGQGYEQYF. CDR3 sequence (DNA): TGTGCCAGTAGTACTTCCGCGGGACAGGGGTACGAGCAGTACTTC.

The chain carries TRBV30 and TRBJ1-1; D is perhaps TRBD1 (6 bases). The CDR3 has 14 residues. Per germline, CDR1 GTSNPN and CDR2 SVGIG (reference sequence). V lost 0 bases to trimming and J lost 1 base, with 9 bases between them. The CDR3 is CAWSVRQANTEAFF. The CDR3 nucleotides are TGTGCCTGGAGTGTAAGACAGGCGAACACTGAAGCTTTCTTT.

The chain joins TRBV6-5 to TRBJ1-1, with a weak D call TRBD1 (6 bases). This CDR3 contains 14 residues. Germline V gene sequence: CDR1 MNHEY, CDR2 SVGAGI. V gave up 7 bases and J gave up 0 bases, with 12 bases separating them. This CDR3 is CASKLRDMNTEAFF. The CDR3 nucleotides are TGTGCCAGCAAACTCCGGGACATGAACACTGAAGCTTTCTTT.

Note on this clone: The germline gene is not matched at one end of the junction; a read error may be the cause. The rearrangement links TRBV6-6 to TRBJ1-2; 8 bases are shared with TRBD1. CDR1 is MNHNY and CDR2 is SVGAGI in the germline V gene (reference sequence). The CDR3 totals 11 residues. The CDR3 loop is CASSGQGAKSF. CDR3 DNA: TGTGCCAGCAGCGGGCAGGGGGCTAAGTCCTTC.

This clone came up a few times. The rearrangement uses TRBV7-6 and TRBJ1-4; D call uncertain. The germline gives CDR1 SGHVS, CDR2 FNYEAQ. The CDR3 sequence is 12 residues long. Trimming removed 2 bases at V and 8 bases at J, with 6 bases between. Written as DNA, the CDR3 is TGTGCCAGCAGCTTACCGGGGGAAAAACTGTTTTTT. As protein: CASSLPGEKLFF.

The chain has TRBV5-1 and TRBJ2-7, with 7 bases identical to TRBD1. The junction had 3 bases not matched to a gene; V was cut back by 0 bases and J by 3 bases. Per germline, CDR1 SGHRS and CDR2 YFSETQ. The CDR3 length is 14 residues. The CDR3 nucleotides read TGCGCCAGCAGCTTGGGACAGGGATTCTACGAGCAGTACTTC. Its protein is CASSLGQGFYEQYF.

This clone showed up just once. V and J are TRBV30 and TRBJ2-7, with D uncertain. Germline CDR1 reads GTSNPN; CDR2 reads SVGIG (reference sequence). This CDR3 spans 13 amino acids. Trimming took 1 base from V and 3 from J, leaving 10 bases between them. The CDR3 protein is CAWSALLSYEQYF. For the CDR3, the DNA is TGTGCCTGGAGTGCCCTTTTGAGCTACGAGCAGTACTTC.

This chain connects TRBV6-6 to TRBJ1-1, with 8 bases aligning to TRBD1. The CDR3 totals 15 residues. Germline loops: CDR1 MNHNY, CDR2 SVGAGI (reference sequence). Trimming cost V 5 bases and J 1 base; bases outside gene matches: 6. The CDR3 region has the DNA TGTGCCAGCAGTAAAAGGACAGGGACGAACACTGAAGCTTTCTTT. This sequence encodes CASSKRTGTNTEAFF.

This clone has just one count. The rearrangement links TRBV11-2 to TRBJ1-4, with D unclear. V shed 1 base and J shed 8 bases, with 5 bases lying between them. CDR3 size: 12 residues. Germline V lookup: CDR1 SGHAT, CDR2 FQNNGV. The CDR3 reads CASSLGQEKLFF. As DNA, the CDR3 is TGTGCCAGCAGCTTAGGTCAGGAAAAACTGTTTTTT.

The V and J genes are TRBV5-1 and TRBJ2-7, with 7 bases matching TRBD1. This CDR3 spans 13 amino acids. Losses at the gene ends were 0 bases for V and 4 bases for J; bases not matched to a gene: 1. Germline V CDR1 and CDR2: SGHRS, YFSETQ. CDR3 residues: CASSLDRGYEQYF. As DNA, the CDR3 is TGCGCCAGCAGCTTGGACAGGGGTTACGAGCAGTACTTC.

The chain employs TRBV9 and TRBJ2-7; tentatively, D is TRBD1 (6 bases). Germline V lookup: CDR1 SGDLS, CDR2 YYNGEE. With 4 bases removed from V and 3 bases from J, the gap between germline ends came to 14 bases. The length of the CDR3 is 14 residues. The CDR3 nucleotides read TGTGCCAGCAGCCCTACGCAGGGGAGCTACGAGCAGTACTTC. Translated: CASSPTQGSYEQYF.

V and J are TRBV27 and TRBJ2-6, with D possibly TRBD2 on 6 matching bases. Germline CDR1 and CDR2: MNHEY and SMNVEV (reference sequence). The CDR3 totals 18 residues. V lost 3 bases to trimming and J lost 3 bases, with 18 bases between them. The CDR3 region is CASSFQGRLRDGANVLTF. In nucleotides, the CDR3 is TGTGCCAGCAGTTTTCAGGGTCGGCTGCGGGATGGGGCCAACGTCCTGACTTTC.

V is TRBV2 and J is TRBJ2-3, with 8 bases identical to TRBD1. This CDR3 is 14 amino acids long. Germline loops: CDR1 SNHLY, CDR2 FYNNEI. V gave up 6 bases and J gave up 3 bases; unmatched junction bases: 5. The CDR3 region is CASRTGVVTDTQYF. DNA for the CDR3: TGTGCCAGCAGGACAGGGGTCGTTACAGATACGCAGTATTTT.

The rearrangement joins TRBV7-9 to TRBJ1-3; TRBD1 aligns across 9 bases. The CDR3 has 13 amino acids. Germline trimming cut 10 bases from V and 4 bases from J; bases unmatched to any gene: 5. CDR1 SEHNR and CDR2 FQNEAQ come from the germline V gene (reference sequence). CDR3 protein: CAKSDRGGNTIYF. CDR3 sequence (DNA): TGTGCCAAATCCGACAGGGGGGGAAACACCATATATTTT.

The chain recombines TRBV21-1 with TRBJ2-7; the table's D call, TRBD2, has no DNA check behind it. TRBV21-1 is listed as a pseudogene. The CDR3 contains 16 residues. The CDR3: CASSKRRNRSGNEQYF. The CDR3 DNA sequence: TGTGCCAGCAGCAAACGGAGGAATAGGAGCGGGAACGAGCAGTACTTC.

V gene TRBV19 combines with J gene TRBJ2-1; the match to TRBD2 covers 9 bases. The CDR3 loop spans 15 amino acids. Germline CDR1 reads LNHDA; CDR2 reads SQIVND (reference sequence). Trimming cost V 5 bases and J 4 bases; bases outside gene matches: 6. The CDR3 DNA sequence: TGTGCCAGTAGTGGCGCGGGAGGGTCGTACAATGAGCAGTTCTTC. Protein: CASSGAGGSYNEQFF.

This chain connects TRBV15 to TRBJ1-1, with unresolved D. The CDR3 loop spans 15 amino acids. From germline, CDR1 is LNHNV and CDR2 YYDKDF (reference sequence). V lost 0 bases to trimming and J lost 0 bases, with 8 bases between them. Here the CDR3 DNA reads TGTGCCACCAGCAGAGAGCAGACTATGAACACTGAAGCTTTCTTT. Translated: CATSREQTMNTEAFF.

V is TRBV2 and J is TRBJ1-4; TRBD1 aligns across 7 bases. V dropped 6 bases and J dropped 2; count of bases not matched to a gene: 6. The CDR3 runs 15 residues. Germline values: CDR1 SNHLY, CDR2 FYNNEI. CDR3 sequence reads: CASSADRATNEKLFF. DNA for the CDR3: TGTGCCAGCAGCGCCGACAGGGCTACTAATGAAAAACTGTTTTTT.

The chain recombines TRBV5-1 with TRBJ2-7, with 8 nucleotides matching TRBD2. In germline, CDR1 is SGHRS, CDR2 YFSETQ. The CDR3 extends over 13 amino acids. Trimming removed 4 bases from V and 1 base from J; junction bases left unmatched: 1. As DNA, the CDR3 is TGCGCCAGCAGCCGGGGGGGGTCCTACGAGCAGTACTTC. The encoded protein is CASSRGGSYEQYF.

The CDR3: CAKTSHGGNTGELFF. The CDR3 nucleotides read TGTGCCAAGACGTCACATGGAGGGAACACCGGGGAGCTGTTTTTT. This sequence joins TRBV5-3 and TRBJ2-2; D is possibly TRBD2 (5 bases). TRBV5-3 qualifies as an ORF whose function is uncertain. The CDR3 sequence is 15 residues long. The V gene lost 9 bases and the J gene lost 1 base, with 16 bases spanning the gap.

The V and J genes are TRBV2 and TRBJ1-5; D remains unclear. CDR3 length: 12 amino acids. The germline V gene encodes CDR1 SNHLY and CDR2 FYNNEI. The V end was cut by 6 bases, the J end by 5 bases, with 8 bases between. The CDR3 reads CASREGHQPQHF. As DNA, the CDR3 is TGTGCCAGCAGGGAGGGCCATCAGCCCCAGCATTTT.

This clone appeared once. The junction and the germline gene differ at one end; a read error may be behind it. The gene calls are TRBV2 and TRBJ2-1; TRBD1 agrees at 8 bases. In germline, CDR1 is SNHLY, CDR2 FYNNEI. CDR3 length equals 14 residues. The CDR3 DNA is TGTGCCAGCAGCGAAGGACAGGGATGGAATGAGCAGTTCTTC. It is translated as CASSEGQGWNEQFF.

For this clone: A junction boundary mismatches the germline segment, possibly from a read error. The CDR3 sequence: CAWSAGGHSSLLSTHF. For the CDR3, the DNA is TGTGCCTGGAGTGCTGGGGGCCACTCTTCCTTGTTATCCACACACTTC. The chain links TRBV30 to TRBJ2-5, with TRBD1 as a possible D gene (6 bases). The CDR3 contains 16 residues. Germline V CDR1 and CDR2: GTSNPN, SVGIG (reference sequence).

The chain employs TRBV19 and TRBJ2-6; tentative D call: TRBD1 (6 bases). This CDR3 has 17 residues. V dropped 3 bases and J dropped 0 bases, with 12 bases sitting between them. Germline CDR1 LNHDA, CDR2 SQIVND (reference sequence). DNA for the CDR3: TGTGCCAGTAGTATTAACAGGGTTGGCTCTGGGGCCAACGTCCTGACTTTC. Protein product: CASSINRVGSGANVLTF.

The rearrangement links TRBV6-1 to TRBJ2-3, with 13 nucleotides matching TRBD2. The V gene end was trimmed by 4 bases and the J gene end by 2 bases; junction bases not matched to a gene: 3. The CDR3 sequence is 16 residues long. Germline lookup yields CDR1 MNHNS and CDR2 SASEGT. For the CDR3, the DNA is TGTGCCAGCAGTGTGACTAGCGGGGGGTTCACAGATACGCAGTATTTT. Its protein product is CASSVTSGGFTDTQYF.

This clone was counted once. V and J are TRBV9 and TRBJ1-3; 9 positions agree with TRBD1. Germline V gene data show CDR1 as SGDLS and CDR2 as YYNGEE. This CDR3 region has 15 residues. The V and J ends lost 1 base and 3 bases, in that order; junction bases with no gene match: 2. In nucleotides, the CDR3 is TGTGCCAGCAGCGTAAGGACAGGGGATGGAAACACCATATATTTT. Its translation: CASSVRTGDGNTIYF.